This TCR beta chain is drawn from a study of blood T cell repertoires in COVID-19. In the source study's methods: Researchers report that nucleated cell counts were estimated from reference gene primer amplification. TCRdb keeps only in-frame clones here, not all; method: immunoSEQ multiplex PCR. D and trimming were read from the DNA, whereas the V and J calls and clone size are those reported in that table. The profile shows about 150,000 clones, 84% of them singletons. The CDR3 contains 12 residues. Germline CDR1 reads LNHDA; CDR2 reads SQIVND (reference sequence). With V trimmed by 4 bases and J by 4 bases, 1 base remained unmatched. In Seattle, patients joined the study during active infection and were tracked longitudinally. This clone occurred once.

Sequenced: peripheral blood. V is TRBV19 and J is TRBJ2-7; 7 nucleotides match TRBD1. This sequence was found in a woman of 80 years or more with COVID-19, enrolled during active disease. CDR3 nucleotides: TGTGCCAGTAGTAGACAGGGTTACGAGCAGTACTTC. Its protein product is CASSRQGYEQYF.